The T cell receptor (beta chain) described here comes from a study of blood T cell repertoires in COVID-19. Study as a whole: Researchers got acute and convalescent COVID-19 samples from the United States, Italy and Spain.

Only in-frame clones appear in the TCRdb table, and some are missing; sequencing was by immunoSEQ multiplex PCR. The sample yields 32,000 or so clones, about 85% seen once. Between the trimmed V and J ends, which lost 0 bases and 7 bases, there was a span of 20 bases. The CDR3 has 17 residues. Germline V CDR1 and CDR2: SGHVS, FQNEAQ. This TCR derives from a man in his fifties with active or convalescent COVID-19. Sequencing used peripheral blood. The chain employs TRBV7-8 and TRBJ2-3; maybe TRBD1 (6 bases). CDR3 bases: TGTGCCAGCAGCTTAGCAAGAACAGGGTCGAGGGTTAATACGCAGTATTTT. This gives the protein CASSLARTGSRVNTQYF.